These 10 T cell receptor beta chains came from one sample sequenced in a study of cytomegalovirus exposure and HLA in healthy donors. PCR employed 60 Vbeta and 13 Jbeta primers. The data were produced by immunoSEQ multiplex PCR, yet TCRdb's version contains in-frame clones alone and is incomplete. The table records some 200,000 clones, over 75% of them present only once. Sequences were obtained from PBMCs. These receptors originate from a man in his fifties in good health and CMV-seronegative.

The V and J genes are TRBV11-2 and TRBJ1-1; TRBD1 might be the D (5 bases). Germline V gene data show CDR1 as SGHAT and CDR2 as FQNNGV. The V end lost 0 bases, the J end lost 11 bases, and 13 bases lay between the germline ends. The CDR3 has 13 amino acids. The CDR3: CASSLEQANRAFF. The CDR3 region has the DNA TGTGCCAGCAGCTTAGAACAGGCCAATCGGGCTTTCTTT.

The rearrangement uses TRBV5-1 and TRBJ2-7; D is possibly TRBD1 (8 bases). Between the trimmed V and J ends, which lost 1 base and 7 bases, there was a span of 18 bases. The germline CDR1 and CDR2 sequences are SGHRS and YFSETQ. CDR3 length: 15 amino acids. The CDR3 region is CASSLFLQGEGEQYF. The CDR3 bases are TGCGCCAGCAGCTTGTTTCTACAGGGGGAGGGAGAGCAGTACTTC.

The rearrangement links TRBV2 to TRBJ1-1, with D maybe TRBD1 (5 bases). The germline gives CDR1 SNHLY, CDR2 FYNNEI. This CDR3 spans 13 amino acids. V dropped 6 bases and J dropped 1 base, with 9 bases sitting between them. The CDR3 protein is CASRRQPNTEAFF. The CDR3 DNA sequence: TGTGCCAGCAGGAGACAGCCGAACACTGAAGCTTTCTTT.

This clone was found a few times. The chain combines TRBV5-1 with TRBJ1-2; possibly TRBD1 for D (5 bases). Germline V gene sequence: CDR1 SGHRS, CDR2 YFSETQ. The V and J ends lost 1 base and 7 bases respectively, with 11 bases between them. The CDR3 has 13 amino acids. This chain's CDR3 is CASSLQGDTGYTF. The CDR3 DNA follows: TGCGCCAGCAGCTTGCAGGGTGATACTGGCTACACCTTC.

This chain uses TRBV18 with TRBJ2-5, with 7 bases lining up with TRBD2. The CDR3 length is 16 residues. V lost 6 bases and J lost 5; bases outside the gene matches: 15. CDR1 is KGHSH and CDR2 is LQKENI in the germline V gene. The CDR3 sequence: CASSKGERGAQETQYF. The CDR3, as DNA: TGTGCCAGCTCCAAAGGGGAGCGGGGCGCCCAGGAGACCCAGTACTTC. Filled out from reference TRBV18 and TRBJ2-5, the complete variable domain reads NAGVMQNPRHLVRRRGQEARLRCSPMKGHSHVYWYRQLPEEGLKFMVYLQKENIIDESGMPKERFSAEFPKEGPSILRIQQVVRGDSAAYFCASSKGERGAQETQYFGPGTRLLVL.

This rearrangement joins TRBV30 to TRBJ1-2; D is uncertain. Germline V gives CDR1 GTSNPN, CDR2 SVGIG (reference sequence). Trimming took 4 bases from V and 9 from J, leaving 9 bases between them. There are 10 residues in the CDR3. In nucleotides, the CDR3 is TGTGCCTGGATGTTAACTCGCTACACCTTC. This codes for CAWMLTRYTF. Looking up the rest from reference TRBV30 and TRBJ1-2 gives the full variable domain: SQTIHQWPATLVQPVGSPLSLECTVEGTSNPNLYWYRQAAGRGLQLLFYSVGIGQISSEVPQNLSASRPQDRQFILSSKKLLLSDSGFYLCAWMLTRYTFGSGTRLTVV.

This chain joins TRBV5-4 and TRBJ2-1; TRBD2 aligns across 12 bases. The V segment lost 4 bases and the J segment 6 bases; nucleotides outside the gene matches: 11. The CDR3 is made up of 17 amino acids. The germline CDR1 and CDR2 sequences are SGHNT and YYREEE (reference sequence). For the CDR3, the DNA is TGTGCCAGCAGCCCACGGATGCTAGCGGGGGGGCCCAATGAGCAGTTCTTC. This sequence encodes CASSPRMLAGGPNEQFF.

The V call is TRBV5-6, the J call TRBJ1-2; maybe TRBD1 (5 bases). The CDR3 sequence is 14 residues long. Germline V CDR1 and CDR2: SGHDT, YYEEEE. V was shortened by 4 bases and J by 1 base, with 11 bases between the two germline ends. CDR3 sequence: CASSLPGVNYGYTF. The CDR3 DNA follows: TGTGCCAGCAGCCTCCCGGGGGTTAACTATGGCTACACCTTC.

The chain combines TRBV19 with TRBJ1-2; TRBD1 matches 7 bases. With V trimmed by 4 bases and J by 4 bases, 6 bases remained unmatched. This CDR3 is 14 amino acids long. Germline V gene data show CDR1 as LNHDA and CDR2 as SQIVND (reference sequence). CDR3 in amino acids: CASSTRDSLYGYTF. CDR3 DNA: TGTGCCAGTAGTACCAGGGACAGCCTCTATGGCTACACCTTC.

The chain couples TRBV27 to TRBJ1-6; maybe TRBD1 (5 bases). This CDR3 has 13 amino acids. Germline loops: CDR1 MNHEY, CDR2 SMNVEV (reference sequence). Trimming shortened V by 4 bases and J by 8 bases, and 9 bases separated the two germline ends. The CDR3 loop reads CASSYTGDSPLHF. CDR3 in DNA: TGTGCCAGCAGTTACACAGGAGATTCACCCCTCCACTTT.